Shown below are 11 T cell receptor beta chains from a single sample sequenced in a study of kidney transplant recipient with SARS-CoV-2 infection. TCRdb processed the reads anew with MiXCR; each CDR3 protein has one entry. This sample carries 250,000 or so distinct CDR3 sequences, 29% of them seen once, and the ten largest clones take under 9.5%. This sample comprised a blood sample, obtained at baseline and on day 111 from a kidney transplant recipient. Receptor source: a male patient between 25 and 39 years old who had COVID-19 and was a kidney transplant recipient. The T cells may come from the graft donor.

A note on this clonotype: A read error may be the cause here, since a much bigger clone is one base away. V gene TRBV3-2 combines with J gene TRBJ2-1. TRBV3-2 is marked as a pseudogene. The CDR3 sequence is 13 residues long. CDR3 bases: TGTGCCAGCAGCCCCGATTACTACAATGAGCAGTCCTTC. This sequence encodes CASSPDYYNEQSF.

This clonotype was observed a handful of times. This chain uses TRBV7-1 with TRBJ1-2; no definite D call. TRBV7-1 is labeled an ORF, and its function is uncertain. This CDR3 comprises 17 residues. V gave up 5 bases and J gave up 4 bases, with 23 bases separating them. This CDR3 reads CASSATFHEGKTYGYTF. CDR3 nucleotide sequence: TGTGCCAGCAGCGCTACCTTTCACGAGGGAAAGACCTATGGCTACACCTTC.

Note on this clonotype: One base away lies a much larger clone, so this may be a sequencing read error. The genes are TRBV25-1 and TRBJ1-1, with D uncertain. The CDR3 sequence is 14 residues long. In germline, CDR1 is MGHDK, CDR2 SYGVNS. The CDR3 loop is CASGDIEPNTEAFF. Here the CDR3 DNA reads TGTGCCAGCGGTGACATAGAGCCGAACACTGAAGCTTTCTTT.

This clonotype was counted many times. The chain joins TRBV5-1 to TRBJ2-1, with 7 bases aligning to TRBD2. This CDR3 region has 14 residues. CDR1 and CDR2 from the germline V gene are SGHRS and YFSETQ. V gave up 4 bases and J gave up 7 bases; unmatched junction bases: 8. This chain's CDR3 is CASSPAVSGNEQFF. The DNA of the CDR3 is TGCGCCAGCAGCCCAGCCGTTAGCGGGAATGAGCAGTTCTTC.

In the case of this clonotype: A much bigger clone sits one base away, suggesting this may be a read error. V gene TRBV28 combines with J gene TRBJ2-7; 9 nucleotides align to TRBD1. CDR1 is MDHEN, CDR2 SYDVKM, per germline. CDR3 size: 15 residues. This chain's CDR3 is CASSGRQGVGGEQHF. The CDR3 DNA is TGTGCCAGCAGTGGACGACAGGGGGTTGGAGGGGAGCAGCACTTC.

This clonotype was observed at least ten times. J is TRBJ2-7 and V is TRBV3-2. TRBV3-2 has pseudogene status. The CDR3 is made up of 14 amino acids. The chain's CDR3 is CASSQDGLYYEQYF. Here the CDR3 DNA reads TGTGCCAGCAGCCAAGATGGGCTCTACTACGAGCAGTACTTC.

V and J are TRBV6-4 and TRBJ2-7, with 7 bases aligning to TRBD1. CDR1 MRHNA and CDR2 SNTAGT come from the germline V gene. J was trimmed by 3 bases and V by 2 bases; bases with no gene match: 22. The CDR3 extends over 20 amino acids. As DNA, the CDR3 is TGTGCCAGCAGTGACCCCAACCCACCGTTAAGACAGGGTGCGAACTACGAGCAGTACTTC. Amino acid sequence: CASSDPNPPLRQGANYEQYF.

J is TRBJ1-2 and V is TRBV12-2. TRBV12-2 constitutes a pseudogene. The CDR3 has 17 residues. For the CDR3, the DNA is TGTGCAAGTCGCCTATGTACGACTCCACGAAAGACCTATGGCTACACCTTC. Protein product: CASRLCTTPRKTYGYTF.

This clonotype came up many times. The rearrangement links TRBV11-2 to TRBJ1-2; D unclear. The CDR3 has 17 amino acids. CDR1 and CDR2 (germline): SGHAT, FQNNGV. Trimming cost V 4 bases and J 4 bases, with 22 bases left between them. The CDR3 coding sequence is TGTGCCAGCAGCTGTGGTATAACAAGCAGAAAGACCTATGGCTACACCTTC. This codes for CASSCGITSRKTYGYTF.

This clonotype has a count of ten or more. The chain links TRBV7-2 to TRBJ1-5, with 7 bases matching TRBD1. Germline V CDR1 and CDR2: SGHTA, FQGNSA. The CDR3 is 15 residues long. The trim removed 2 bases at V and 7 bases at J, leaving 8 bases unmatched. CDR3 loop: CASSLSKGAMQPQHF. CDR3 DNA: TGTGCCAGCAGCTTAAGTAAGGGGGCCATGCAGCCCCAGCATTTT.

This clonotype was counted at least ten times. The chain is built from TRBV11-3 and TRBJ1-2; no clear D. V was shortened by 5 bases and J by 4 bases, with 23 bases between the two germline ends. The CDR3 has 17 amino acids. Germline lookup yields CDR1 SGHNT and CDR2 YENEEA. CDR3 nucleotides: TGTGCCAGCAGCCGTGACTGCGATCTCGGAAAGACCTATGGCTACACCTTC. This translates into CASSRDCDLGKTYGYTF.